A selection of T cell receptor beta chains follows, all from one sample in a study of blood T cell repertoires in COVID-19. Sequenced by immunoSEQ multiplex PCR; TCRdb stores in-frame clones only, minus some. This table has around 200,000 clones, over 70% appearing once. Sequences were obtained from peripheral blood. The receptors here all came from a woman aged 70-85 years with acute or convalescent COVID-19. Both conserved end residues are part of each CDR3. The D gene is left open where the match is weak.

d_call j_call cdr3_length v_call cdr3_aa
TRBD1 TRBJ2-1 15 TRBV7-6 CASSSRDRGHNEQFF
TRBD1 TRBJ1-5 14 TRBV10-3 CAISRGHGNQPQHF
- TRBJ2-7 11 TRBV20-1 CSADPQIDRHF
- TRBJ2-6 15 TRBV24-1 CATSPTGTGANVLTF
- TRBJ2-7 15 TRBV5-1 CASSLGGTLNYEQYF
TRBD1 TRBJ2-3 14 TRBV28 CASSLSQGARIQYF
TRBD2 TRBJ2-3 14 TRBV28 CASSPTSAGNTQYF
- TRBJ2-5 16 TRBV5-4 CASSLSGTSYQETQYF
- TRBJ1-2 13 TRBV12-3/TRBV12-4 CASRSGGHYGYTF
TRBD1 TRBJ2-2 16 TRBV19 CASGDRDRANTGELFF
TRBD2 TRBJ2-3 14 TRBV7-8 CASSLGTRGYTQYF
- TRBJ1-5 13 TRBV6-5 CASSLSTYQPQHF
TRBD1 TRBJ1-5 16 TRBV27 CASSLSSTGTNQPQHF
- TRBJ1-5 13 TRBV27 CASKGGHSQPQHF
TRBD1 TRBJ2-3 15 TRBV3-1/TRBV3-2 CASSPTGGSTDTQYF
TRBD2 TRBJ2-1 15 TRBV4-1 CASSNGGASYNEQFF
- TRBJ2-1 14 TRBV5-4 CASTPTGAYNEQFF